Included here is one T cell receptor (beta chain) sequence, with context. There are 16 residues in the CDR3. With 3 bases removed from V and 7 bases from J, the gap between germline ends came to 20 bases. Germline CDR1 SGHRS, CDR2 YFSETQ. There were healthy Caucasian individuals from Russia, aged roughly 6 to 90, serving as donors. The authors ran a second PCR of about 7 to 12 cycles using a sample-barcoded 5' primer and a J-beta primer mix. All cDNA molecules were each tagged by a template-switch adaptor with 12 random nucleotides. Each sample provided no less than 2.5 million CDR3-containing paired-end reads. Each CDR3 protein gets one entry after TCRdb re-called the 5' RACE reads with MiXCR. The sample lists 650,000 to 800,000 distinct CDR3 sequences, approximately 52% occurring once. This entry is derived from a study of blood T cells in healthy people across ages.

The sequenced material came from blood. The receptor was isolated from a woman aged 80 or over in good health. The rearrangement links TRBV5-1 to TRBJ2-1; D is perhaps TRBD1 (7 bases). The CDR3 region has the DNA TGCGCCAGCAGCTGGCAGGGGGGAACGGCCACGAATGAGCAGTTCTTC. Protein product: CASSWQGGTATNEQFF.